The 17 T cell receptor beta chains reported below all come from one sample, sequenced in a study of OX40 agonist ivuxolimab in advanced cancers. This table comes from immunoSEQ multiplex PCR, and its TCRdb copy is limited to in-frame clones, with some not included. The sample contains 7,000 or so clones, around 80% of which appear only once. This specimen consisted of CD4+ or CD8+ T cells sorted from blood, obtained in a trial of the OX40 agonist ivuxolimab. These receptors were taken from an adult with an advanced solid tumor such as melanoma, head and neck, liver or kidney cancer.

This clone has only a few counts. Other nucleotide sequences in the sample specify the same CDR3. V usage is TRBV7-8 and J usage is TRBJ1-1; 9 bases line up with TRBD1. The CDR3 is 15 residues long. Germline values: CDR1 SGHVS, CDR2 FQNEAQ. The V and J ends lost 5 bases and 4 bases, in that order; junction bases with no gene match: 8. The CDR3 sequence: CASSLGTGSITEAFF. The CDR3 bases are TGTGCCAGCAGCCTCGGGACAGGGAGTATCACTGAAGCTTTCTTT.

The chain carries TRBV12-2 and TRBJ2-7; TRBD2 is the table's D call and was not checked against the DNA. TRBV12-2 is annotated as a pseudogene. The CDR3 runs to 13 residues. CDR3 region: CASRLAPGDEQYF. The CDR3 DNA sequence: TGTGCAAGTCGCTTAGCGCCGGGGGACGAGCAGTACTTC.

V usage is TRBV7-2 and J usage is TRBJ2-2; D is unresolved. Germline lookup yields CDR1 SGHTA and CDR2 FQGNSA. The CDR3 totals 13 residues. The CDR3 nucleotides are TGTGCTGGGGTGGTTCGGTACACCGGGGAGCTGTTTTTT. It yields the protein CAGVVRYTGELFF.

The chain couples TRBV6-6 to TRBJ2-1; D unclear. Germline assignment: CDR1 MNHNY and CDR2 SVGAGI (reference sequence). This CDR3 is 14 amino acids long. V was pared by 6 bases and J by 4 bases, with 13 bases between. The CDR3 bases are TGTGCCAGCAGCTCCAGGCCACTATACAATGAGCAGTTCTTC. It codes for CASSSRPLYNEQFF.

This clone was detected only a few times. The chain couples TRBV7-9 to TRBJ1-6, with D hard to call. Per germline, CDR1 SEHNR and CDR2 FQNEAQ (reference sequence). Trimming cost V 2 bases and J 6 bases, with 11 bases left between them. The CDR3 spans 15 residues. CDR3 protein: CASSLLGQTNSPLHF. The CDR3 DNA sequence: TGTGCCAGCAGCTTACTTGGTCAGACTAATTCACCCCTCCACTTT.

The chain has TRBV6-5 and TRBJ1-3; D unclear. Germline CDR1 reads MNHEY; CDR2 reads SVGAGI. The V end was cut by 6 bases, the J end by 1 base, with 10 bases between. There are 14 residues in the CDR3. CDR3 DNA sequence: TGTGCCAGCAGGGGCTCGGGATCTGGAAACACCATATATTTT. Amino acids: CASRGSGSGNTIYF.

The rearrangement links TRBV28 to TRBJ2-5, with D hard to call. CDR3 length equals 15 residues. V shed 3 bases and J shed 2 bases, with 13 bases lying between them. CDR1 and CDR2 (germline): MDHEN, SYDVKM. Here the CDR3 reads CASSFYQERQETQYF. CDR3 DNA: TGTGCCAGCAGTTTTTATCAGGAAAGACAAGAGACCCAGTACTTC.

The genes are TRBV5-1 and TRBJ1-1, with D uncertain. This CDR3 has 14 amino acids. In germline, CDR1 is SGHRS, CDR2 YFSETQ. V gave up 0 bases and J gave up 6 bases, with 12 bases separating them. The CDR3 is CASSLDRGFSEAFF. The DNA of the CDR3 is TGCGCCAGCAGCTTGGATCGGGGTTTCTCTGAAGCTTTCTTT.

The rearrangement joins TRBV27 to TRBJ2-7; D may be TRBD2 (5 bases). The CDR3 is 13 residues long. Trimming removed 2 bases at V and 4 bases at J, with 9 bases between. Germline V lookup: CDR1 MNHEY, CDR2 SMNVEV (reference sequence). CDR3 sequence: CASSLGRGYEQYF. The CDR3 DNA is TGTGCCAGCAGTTTAGGCAGAGGGTACGAGCAGTACTTC.

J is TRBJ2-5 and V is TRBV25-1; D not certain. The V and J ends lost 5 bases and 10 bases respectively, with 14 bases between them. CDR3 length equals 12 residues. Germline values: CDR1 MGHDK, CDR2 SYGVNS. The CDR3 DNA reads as TGTGCCAGCAGTTCAATGAGTCTGGACCAGTACTTC. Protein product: CASSSMSLDQYF.

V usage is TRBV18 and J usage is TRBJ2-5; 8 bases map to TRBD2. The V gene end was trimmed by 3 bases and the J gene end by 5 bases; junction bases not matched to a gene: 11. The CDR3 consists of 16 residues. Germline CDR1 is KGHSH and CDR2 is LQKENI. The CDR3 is CASSPRGDLFWETQYF. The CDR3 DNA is TGTGCCAGCTCACCGCGGGGGGATCTCTTCTGGGAGACCCAGTACTTC.

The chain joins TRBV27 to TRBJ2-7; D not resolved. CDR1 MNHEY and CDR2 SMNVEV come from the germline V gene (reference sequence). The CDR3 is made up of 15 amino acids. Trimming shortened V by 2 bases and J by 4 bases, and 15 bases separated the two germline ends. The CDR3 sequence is CASSLVGTRSYEQYF. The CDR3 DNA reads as TGTGCCAGCAGTTTAGTGGGTACCCGTTCTTACGAGCAGTACTTC.

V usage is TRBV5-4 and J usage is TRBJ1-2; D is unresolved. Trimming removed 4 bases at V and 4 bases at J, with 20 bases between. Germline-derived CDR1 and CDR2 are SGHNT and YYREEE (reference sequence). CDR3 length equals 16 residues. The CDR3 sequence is CASSHRERFHRYGYTF. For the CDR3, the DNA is TGTGCCAGCAGCCATCGGGAACGGTTTCACCGCTATGGCTACACCTTC.

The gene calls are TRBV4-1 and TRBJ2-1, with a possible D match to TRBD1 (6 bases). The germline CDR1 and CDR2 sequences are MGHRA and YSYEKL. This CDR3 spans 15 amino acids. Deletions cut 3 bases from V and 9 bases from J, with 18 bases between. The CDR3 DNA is TGCGCCAGCAGCCATATGGTCCAGGGGCGCGGTGAGCAGTTCTTC. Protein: CASSHMVQGRGEQFF.

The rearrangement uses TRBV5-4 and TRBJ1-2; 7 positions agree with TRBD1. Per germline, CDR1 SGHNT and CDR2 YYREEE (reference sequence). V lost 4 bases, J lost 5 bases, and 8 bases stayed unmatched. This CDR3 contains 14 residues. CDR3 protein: CASSPRQGPYGYTF. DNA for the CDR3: TGTGCCAGCAGCCCCCGACAGGGTCCTTATGGCTACACCTTC.

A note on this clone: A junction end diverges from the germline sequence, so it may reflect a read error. The CDR3 nucleotides read TGTGCCTGGAGAGCGAGACCCGAGGGTAGCTCGACATTC. Translation gives CAWRARPEGSSTF. The chain has TRBV30 and TRBJ1-2; D gene ambiguous. Germline V gene data show CDR1 as GTSNPN and CDR2 as SVGIG (reference sequence). The CDR3 is made up of 13 amino acids.

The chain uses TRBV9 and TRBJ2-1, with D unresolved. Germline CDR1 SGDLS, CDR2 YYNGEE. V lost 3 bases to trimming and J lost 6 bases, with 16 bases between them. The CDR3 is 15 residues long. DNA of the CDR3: TGTGCCAGCAGCGAACGTACCCGTAATCTCAATGAGCAGTTCTTC. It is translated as CASSERTRNLNEQFF.